This is a list of T cell receptor beta chains from one sample in a study of cytomegalovirus exposure and HLA in healthy donors. Data came from immunoSEQ multiplex PCR; TCRdb stores just in-frame clones and leaves some out. This table holds approximately 150,000 clones, approximately 73% found once. The specimen was PBMCs. The origin of the receptors is a woman younger than 35 in good health and CMV-seronegative. Both conserved end residues are part of each CDR3. Fields, in order: clone size, J gene, D gene, V gene, CDR3 DNA, CDR3 protein. D genes are given only for firm matches. A row's size may be missing; if present it is once, few, many or a size class.

- TRBJ1-2 - TRBV4-3 TGCGCCAGCAGCCAAGGTCGGGGTTTGGGCTACACCTTC CASSQGRGLGYTF
few TRBJ2-5 - TRBV7-2 TGTGCCAGCAGCCCATTGCGGGGAGCCTTACAAGAGACCCAGTACTTC CASSPLRGALQETQYF
- TRBJ1-1 - TRBV9 TGTGCCAGCAGCGTAGACAGGTTGAACACTGAAGCTTTCTTT CASSVDRLNTEAFF
few TRBJ2-2 TRBD2 TRBV5-4 TGTGCCAGCAGCTCTGGCGGGGGGGACCTCGGGGAGCTGTTTTTT CASSSGGGDLGELFF
- TRBJ2-7 - TRBV28 TGTGCCAGCAGTTTGGGGCTCTACGAGCAGTACTTC CASSLGLYEQYF
- TRBJ1-2 - TRBV4-3 TGCGCCAGCAGCCAAGATGGGACACCCTATGGCTACACCTTC CASSQDGTPYGYTF
few TRBJ2-4 - TRBV7-2 TGTGCCAGCAGCTTTGAACTTCTAGTCAAAAACATTCAGTACTTC CASSFELLVKNIQYF
- TRBJ1-1 - TRBV29-1 TGCAGCGTTGAGGGGGGGGAAGCTTTCTTT CSVEGGEAFF
- TRBJ2-7 TRBD2 TRBV7-9 TGTGCCAGCAGCTTAGCCTCACGAGCGGGGGCCTACGAGCAGTACTTC CASSLASRAGAYEQYF
- TRBJ1-5 - TRBV6-1 TGTGCCAGCAGTGAAAGGACAGAATTTAATCAGCCCCAGCATTTT CASSERTEFNQPQHF
- TRBJ1-2 TRBD1 TRBV5-5 TGTGCCAGCAGCACCGGACAGGGGGCAAGTTTGGGAGGCTACACCTTC CASSTGQGASLGGYTF
many TRBJ2-5 - TRBV4-3 TGCGCCAGCAGCCAAGAATCCGCGGACTCGGAGACCCAGTACTTC CASSQESADSETQYF
- TRBJ2-1 - TRBV29-1 TGCAGCGTTGAAGGAGAGGCGCTACAAAGATACAATGAGCAGTTCTTC CSVEGEALQRYNEQFF
few TRBJ2-2 - TRBV30 TGTGCCTGGAGCAGGGACACCGGGGAGCTGTTTTTT CAWSRDTGELFF
- TRBJ1-1 - TRBV2 TGTGCCAGCAGTGAAGAGAGTTTTCGTCTGAACACTGAAGCTTTCTTT CASSEESFRLNTEAFF
few TRBJ2-1 TRBD2 TRBV4-3 TGCGCCAGCAGTCGAGATTTTCTAGCGGGGACATACAATGAGCAGTTCTTC CASSRDFLAGTYNEQFF
- TRBJ1-4 TRBD1 TRBV5-1 TGCGCCAGCAGCAACAGGGGAACTAATGAAAAACTGTTTTTT CASSNRGTNEKLFF
- TRBJ2-3 TRBD2 TRBV6-4 TGTGCCAGCAGTGCTAGCGGGGGGGCAGATACGCAGTATTTT CASSASGGADTQYF
- TRBJ1-6 - TRBV10-2 TGCGCCAGCAGTGAATCTGTTGGGGGCTTTAATTCACCCCTCCACTTT CASSESVGGFNSPLHF
- TRBJ2-1 TRBD2 TRBV6-1 TGTGCCAGCAGTGGACAAACTGGACTAGCGGGGGAGCAGTTCTTC CASSGQTGLAGEQFF
- TRBJ1-4 - TRBV18 TGTGCCAGCTCACTTCCACACGCAACTAATGAAAAACTGTTTTTT CASSLPHATNEKLFF
- TRBJ2-1 TRBD2 TRBV7-3 TGTGCCAGCAGCTTAGTACCTGGTGGACTAGCGGGATCTAATGAGCAGTTCTTC CASSLVPGGLAGSNEQFF
few TRBJ2-2 - TRBV5-1 TGCGCCAGCAGCTTGGGGGCAGCGGGCGTCACCGGGGAGCTGTTTTTT CASSLGAAGVTGELFF
- TRBJ2-2 TRBD1 TRBV27 TGTGCCAGCAGTTTTACAGGGGATGGCGGGGAGCTGTTTTTT CASSFTGDGGELFF
- TRBJ2-3 TRBD2 TRBV19 TGTGCCAGTAGTATCCTTGCGGGGGGGCAGGATACGCAGTATTTT CASSILAGGQDTQYF
- TRBJ2-7 - TRBV11-1 TGTGCCAGCAGCTCACCGGGACTGAGCTCCTACGAGCAGTACTTC CASSSPGLSSYEQYF
- TRBJ1-2 - TRBV12-5 TGTGCTAGTGGTTATGGCCACATGGACTATGGCTACACCTTC CASGYGHMDYGYTF
few TRBJ2-7 TRBD2 TRBV28 TGTGCCAGCAGTTTAGCGGGGGCCTACGAGCAGTACTTC CASSLAGAYEQYF
- TRBJ2-6 TRBD2 TRBV5-4 TGTGCCAGCAGGTCGATAGCGGGAGTCTTAGACTCTGGGGCCAACGGCCTGACTTTC CASRSIAGVLDSGANGLTF
- TRBJ2-3 - TRBV27 TGTGCCAGCAGTTTAGAGGGCGGAGGGGGCACAGATACGCAGTATTTT CASSLEGGGGTDTQYF
- TRBJ2-1 TRBD1 TRBV19 TGTGCCAGTATTAGGGGACAGGGAAATGAGCAGTTCTTC CASIRGQGNEQFF
- TRBJ2-1 TRBD2 TRBV2 TGTGCCAGCAGTGAAACCGGGACTAACCCGGCCGATGAGCAGTTCTTC CASSETGTNPADEQFF
- TRBJ2-3 - TRBV11-2 TGTGCCAGCAGCTCGCGGGACGGAGTCACAGATACGCAGTATTTT CASSSRDGVTDTQYF
- TRBJ2-1 TRBD2 TRBV18 TGTGCCAGCTCACCACTCAGGCGACTTGGGCTAGCGGGAGTCGATGAGCAGTTCTTC CASSPLRRLGLAGVDEQFF
- TRBJ1-1 - TRBV6-4 TGTGCCAGCAGTGACTCTCCGACAGGACTCACTGAAGCTTTCTTT CASSDSPTGLTEAFF
- TRBJ2-2 - TRBV11-3 TGTGCCAGCAGCTTTCGAGGGCCCACCGGGGAGCTGTTTTTT CASSFRGPTGELFF
- TRBJ1-5 - TRBV7-8 TGTGCCAGCAGCCCCGACAGTATAAATCAGCCCCAGCATTTT CASSPDSINQPQHF
- TRBJ1-3 - TRBV21-1 TGTGCCAGCACGTTAGACAGGGTAGTTGGAAACACCATATATTTT CASTLDRVVGNTIYF
- TRBJ2-4 - TRBV4-3 TGCGCCAGCAGGAGGGTGGGGAAAAACATTCAGTACTTC CASRRVGKNIQYF
- TRBJ1-1 TRBD1 TRBV27 TGTGCCAGCAGTCGACAGGGAGGCACTGAAGCTTTCTTT CASSRQGGTEAFF
once TRBJ2-2 - TRBV5-1 TGCGCCAGCAGCTTGGTCGTGCTACAGAGCGGGGAGCTGTTTTTT CASSLVVLQSGELFF
- TRBJ1-5 TRBD1 TRBV30 TGTGCCTGGAGCACTCAGGGGGGCGAGCATCAGCCCCAGCATTTT CAWSTQGGEHQPQHF
- TRBJ1-1 - TRBV7-7 TGTGCTAGCAGCAAGACAGTGGGCACTGAAGCTTTCTTT CASSKTVGTEAFF
- TRBJ2-5 - TRBV7-9 TGTGCCAGCAGCTTACTAGCGCAAGAGACCCAGTACTTC CASSLLAQETQYF
- TRBJ1-6 - TRBV5-6 TGTGCCAGCAGCCCCTGGGCAGTTCATAATTCACCCCTCCACTTT CASSPWAVHNSPLHF
- TRBJ1-5 - TRBV2 TGTGCCAGCAGTGCTGGGGTGGGCAGGGATAGCAATCAGCCCCAACATTTT CASSAGVGRDSNQPQHF
- TRBJ2-7 - TRBV11-2 TGTGCCAGCAGCTTAGGGCAGGGAGGATACGAGCAGTACTTC CASSLGQGGYEQYF
- TRBJ2-1 - TRBV2 TGTGCCAGCAGTGAATTTGTCAGGGACAATGAGCAGTTCTTC CASSEFVRDNEQFF
- TRBJ1-1 - TRBV2 TGTGCCAGCATACCGGGACATGGCACCGTGGAAGCTTTCTTT CASIPGHGTVEAFF
- TRBJ2-7 TRBD1 TRBV4-1 TGCGCCAGCAGCTTTCTGACAGGGCCACTATACGAGCAGTACTTC CASSFLTGPLYEQYF